The T cell receptor (beta chain) described here comes from a study of identical twins. TCRdb ran MiXCR on the 5' RACE reads and lists one entry per CDR3 protein. The sample carries hundreds of thousands of distinct CDR3 sequences, around 8.3% recorded once. This clonotype has just a few counts. Another study also made use of these data, one on yellow fever vaccine responses in identical twins.

The TCR originated in a woman aged 18-30 years in good health. The sample comprised PBMCs.

This chain's CDR3 is CASSFLGGADQETQYF. The CDR3 nucleotides are TGTGCCAGCAGTTTTTTGGGTGGTGCGGACCAAGAGACCCAGTACTTC. This rearrangement joins TRBV27 to TRBJ2-5, with D unresolved. The CDR3 is 16 residues long. The germline V and J ends were trimmed by 3 bases and 0 bases, with 14 bases remaining between them. Germline V gene sequence: CDR1 MNHEY, CDR2 SMNVEV (reference sequence).